This T cell receptor beta chain was found in a study of blood T cell repertoires in COVID-19 (dated by TCRdb to the early 2020s). Background for the entire study: Collaborator samples came from the United States, Italy and Spain and covered acute and convalescent phases of COVID-19. Nearly every sample came with metadata listing a de-identified subject ID, COVID-19 status, age in years and sex. Where available, HLA class I and class II types were taken from metadata supplied by the sample provider and were not determined by assay-based typing. The material from the prospective study consisted of cDNA or gDNA derived from T cells, B-cell-depleted T cells, or PBMCs. Deeply sampled blood TCRbeta repertoires from subjects exposed to, actively infected with, or recovered from COVID-19 were included in the dataset. The repertoires were released in a freely available public database intended as a resource for research on the immune response to SARS-CoV-2. The samples were drawn from two sources: the first 160 participants of the ongoing ImmuneRACE study, and some 1,300 subjects contributed by 6 global collaborators.

The CDR1 and CDR2 encoded by the germline V gene are MNHEY and SVGAGI. V loses 5 bases at its end and J loses 1 base; junction bases beyond the gene matches: 4. The CDR3 runs 15 amino acids, cysteine and phenylalanine included. The CDR3 DNA has 45 bases and is translated from base 1. Whole blood was collected in K2EDTA tubes by collaborating institutions according to the institutions' own protocols. For TCRbeta analysis, collaborators shipped samples as frozen whole blood, isolated PBMCs, or DNA extracted from either of those sample types. TCRbeta CDR3 regions were amplified from genomic DNA by means of the immunoSEQ Assay, a bias-controlled multiplex PCR. The authors' analysis ran thus. The number of nucleated cells in each sample was estimated by amplification of reference gene primers within the assay. To quantify the absolute abundance of each unique TCRbeta CDR3 rearrangement, sequence reads were collapsed and filtered. Productive Simpson clonality was computed per sample as the square root of Simpson's diversity index over productive rearrangements. Imported from immuneACCESS, the table was reduced by TCRdb to in-frame sequences with V and J called. These copies leave out some clones; in studies compared against another copy, an unresolved V gene accounts for under half, and the cause of the remainder is not known. V and J calls and clone size are those listed in that table; D and trimming were worked out from the DNA. This sample gives hundreds of thousands of clones in total; roughly 86% of them show up just once. 1.3% of the sample belongs to the ten largest clones.

As to this clone: Which antigen it targets is not known. Base-call qualities are not available, and no considerably larger clone is one nucleotide away.

What the research found in general, with its limitations: The quantity of clinical and demographic metadata differed by source and by participant and was supplied without curation.

This sequence uses TRBV6-5 and TRBJ2-3, with TRBD1 identical over 9 junction bases. The sequenced sample consisted of peripheral blood. The sequence derives from a man in his 70s with acute or convalescent COVID-19. The bases are TGTGCCAGCAGTCGGACAGGGGCGGGCACAGATACGCAGTATTTT. This is translated as CASSRTGAGTDTQYF.